A single sample gave rise to the 9 T cell receptor beta chains below, sequenced in a study of T cell responses to AZD1222 COVID-19 vaccine. Sequenced by immunoSEQ multiplex PCR; TCRdb stores in-frame clones only, minus some. The sample includes about 110,000 clones, around nine tenths of them seen just once. The source material was peripheral blood, sampled on day 0 of AZD1222 vaccination. The receptors were gathered from an adult in good health.

The sample holds a few counts of this clone. The chain combines TRBV9 with TRBJ2-3; D might be TRBD2 (7 bases). The V gene lost 0 bases and the J gene lost 5 bases, with 16 bases spanning the gap. From germline, CDR1 is SGDLS and CDR2 YYNGEE. This CDR3 spans 16 amino acids. CDR3 sequence reads: CASSVAAGAAGDTQYF. The CDR3 DNA reads TGTGCCAGCAGCGTAGCGGCGGGGGCAGCAGGAGATACGCAGTATTTT.

The chain has TRBV3-1 (or the pseudogene TRBV3-2) and TRBJ2-7; 7 bases agree with TRBD1. This CDR3 is 14 amino acids long. V trimming: 3 bases; J trimming: 4 bases; junction bases outside the gene matches: 6. Germline values: CDR1 LGHDT, CDR2 YNNKEL (reference sequence). CDR3 loop: CASSHTGTEYEQYF. Written as DNA, the CDR3 is TGTGCCAGCAGCCACACCGGGACAGAATACGAGCAGTACTTC.

J is TRBJ1-4 and V is TRBV18; D is perhaps TRBD1 (6 bases). The V and J ends lost 3 bases and 8 bases respectively, with 10 bases between them. Germline CDR1 reads KGHSH; CDR2 reads LQKENI. The CDR3 extends over 13 amino acids. The CDR3 DNA reads TGTGCCAGCTCACCGGTAGGGGGAGAAAAACTGTTTTTT. Amino acid sequence: CASSPVGGEKLFF.

The rearrangement uses TRBV7-9 and TRBJ2-2, with D perhaps being TRBD1 or TRBD2 (6 bases each). This CDR3 comprises 14 residues. Germline V CDR1 and CDR2: SEHNR, FQNEAQ (reference sequence). The V end lost 7 bases, the J end lost 3 bases, and 12 bases lay between the germline ends. In DNA, the CDR3 is TGTGCCAGCATCTGGGGGGCCGACACCGGGGAGCTGTTTTTT. Protein product: CASIWGADTGELFF.

This sequence joins TRBV18 and TRBJ1-2, with D possibly TRBD1 on 5 matching bases. Trimming shortened V by 6 bases and J by 8 bases, and 10 bases separated the two germline ends. CDR1 KGHSH and CDR2 LQKENI come from the germline V gene. The CDR3 runs 11 residues. The CDR3 sequence is CASSQGSGYTF. The CDR3 nucleotides read TGTGCCAGCTCCCAGGGTTCGGGCTACACCTTC.

This chain connects TRBV29-1 to TRBJ1-2; tentative D call: TRBD1 (6 bases). V lost 0 bases and J 3 bases, leaving 8 bases between the germline ends. This CDR3 spans 13 amino acids. In germline, CDR1 is SQVTM, CDR2 ANQGSEA. CDR3 DNA: TGCAGCGTTGAAGAAGGACAGTACTATGGCTACACCTTC. Amino acids: CSVEEGQYYGYTF. Complete variable domain (other parts from reference TRBV29-1 and TRBJ1-2): SAVISQKPSRDICQRGTSLTIQCQVDSQVTMMFWYRQQPGQSLTLIATANQGSEATYESGFVIDKFPISRPNLTFSTLTVSNMSPEDSSIYLCSVEEGQYYGYTFGSGTRLTVV.

In DNA form, the CDR3 reads TGTGCCAGTAGTAGGGAAAGGGGCAGGACGGGGCAGCCCCAGCATTTT. Amino acid sequence: CASSRERGRTGQPQHF. The chain couples TRBV19 to TRBJ1-5, with D tentatively TRBD1 (5 bases). The germline V gene encodes CDR1 LNHDA and CDR2 SQIVND (reference sequence). V lost 4 bases and J lost 7, with 20 bases in between. The CDR3 sequence is 16 residues long.

This clone was seen a few times. V and J are TRBV7-2 and TRBJ1-1; D remains unclear. This CDR3 has 15 amino acids. Between the trimmed V and J ends, which lost 1 base and 3 bases, there was a span of 12 bases. The germline CDR1 and CDR2 sequences are SGHTA and FQGNSA. CDR3 region: CASSLVSQLYTEAFF. The CDR3 DNA reads TGTGCCAGCAGCTTAGTTTCGCAGCTATACACTGAAGCTTTCTTT. Supplemented by reference TRBV7-2 and TRBJ1-1, the full variable domain reads GAGVSQSPSNKVTEKGKDVELRCDPISGHTALYWYRQSLGQGLEFLIYFQGNSAPDKSGLPSDRFSAERTGGSVSTLTIQRTQQEDSAVYLCASSLVSQLYTEAFFGQGTRLTVV.

The sample holds one count of this clone. The chain carries TRBV5-4 and TRBJ1-2, with D perhaps matching TRBD1 (6 bases). The CDR3 contains 13 residues. Germline V lookup: CDR1 SGHNT, CDR2 YYREEE (reference sequence). Trimming took off 0 bases at V and 7 bases at J, with 10 bases between the two ends. The CDR3 is CASSLAAGAGYTF. The DNA of the CDR3 is TGTGCCAGCAGCTTGGCGGCAGGGGCTGGCTACACCTTC.